This T cell receptor (beta chain) was profiled in a study of shared clonotypes between healthy human individuals. Findings and limits, study-wide: In this cohort, only blood was sampled, and tissue repertoires likely differ. Represented genetic and exposure-history diversity was restricted by having few donors.

Regarding this clone: Antigen specificity is unknown.

The authors' processing: Junction-only sequences produced by ImmunoSEQ had no quality scores, so filtering differed. The data were produced by immunoSEQ multiplex PCR, yet TCRdb's version contains in-frame clones alone and is incomplete. The V and J calls and the clone size are those of that table, but D and trimming were determined from the DNA. The repertoire includes roughly 700,000 clones, 74% of them detected once, and about 1.7% sits in the top ten. Donors were healthy HIV-negative adults without recent acute infections or vaccinations. J gave up 7 bases and V 3 bases, and 8 bases lay outside the gene matches. The CDR3 loop spans 15 amino acids. CDR1 ENHRY and CDR2 SYGVKD come from the germline V gene.

The origin of this receptor is a woman under 40 in good health. The chain uses TRBV10-3 and TRBJ2-1; 8 nucleotides match TRBD1. Sample: memory CD4+ T cells sorted from blood. Subset defined: CD45RA-negative fraction. This CDR3 reads CAISEGGQGANEQFF. The CDR3, as DNA: TGTGCCATCAGTGAAGGAGGGCAGGGGGCGAATGAGCAGTTCTTC.